This TCR beta chain was documented in a study of response to subunit inactivated influenza vaccine. TCRdb re-analysed the RT-PCR reads in MiXCR, keeping a single row per CDR3 protein. The sample consists of roughly 500,000 distinct CDR3 sequences, roughly 23% of them appearing once. CDR3 length: 14 amino acids. Deletions cut 7 bases from V and 1 base from J, with 11 bases between. CDR1 MNHEY and CDR2 SVGEGT come from the germline V gene. Points from the study as a whole: A suggestion made by the authors is that each seasonal influenza vaccination recruits few new T cells.

This clonotype was counted a few times. The antigen is unknown. The data were also submitted as part of a second study, on T cells expressing NK-cell markers. This second report adds: Synthesis of TCR beta cDNA relied on 5'RACE template switching carrying UMIs. Sorted CD3+CD56+NKG2C+, CD3+CD56+NKG2C- and CD3+CD56-NKG2C+ T cells provided the TCR beta repertoires. CD8+ T cells in roughly six donors included dominant NKG2C+ clonotypes at roughly 1.0-8%.

Here the sequenced sample was CD4+ T cells sorted from PBMCs, taken approximately 12 days after vaccination. V and J are TRBV6-2 or TRBV6-3 and TRBJ1-5; no reliable D call. This sequence was found in a man over 45 who received an inactivated influenza vaccine. This CDR3 is CASISRRSNQPQHF. The CDR3 bases are TGTGCCAGCATCTCAAGGAGGAGCAATCAGCCCCAGCATTTT.